This T cell receptor beta chain emerged from a study of identical twins. A universal primer site was created by template switching, with the cDNA bearing unique molecular identifiers. TCRdb processed the 5' RACE reads anew with MiXCR; each CDR3 protein has one entry. Found here are about 280,000 distinct CDR3 sequences, 6.5% to 9.5% of them singletons; the top ten hold roughly 2%. General observations from the study: With abundant cord blood beta clonotypes, insertions were fewer; memory repertoires showed no such pattern.

The CDR3 covers 14 residues. The ends lost 2 bases at V and 4 bases at J; junction bases unmatched: 0. Germline V CDR1 and CDR2: MRHNA, SNTAGT. Worth noting for this clonotype: What it recognizes is unknown.

In addition, the sample was reused for a study of yellow fever vaccine responses in identical twins.

This rearrangement joins TRBV6-4 to TRBJ2-2; 8 nucleotides match TRBD2. What was sequenced was memory (CD45RO+) T cells sorted from blood. This TCR was sampled from a woman aged 18-35 years in good health. CDR3 bases: TGTGCCAGCAGTGACGGGACTAGCACCGGGGAGCTGTTTTTT. This sequence encodes CASSDGTSTGELFF.